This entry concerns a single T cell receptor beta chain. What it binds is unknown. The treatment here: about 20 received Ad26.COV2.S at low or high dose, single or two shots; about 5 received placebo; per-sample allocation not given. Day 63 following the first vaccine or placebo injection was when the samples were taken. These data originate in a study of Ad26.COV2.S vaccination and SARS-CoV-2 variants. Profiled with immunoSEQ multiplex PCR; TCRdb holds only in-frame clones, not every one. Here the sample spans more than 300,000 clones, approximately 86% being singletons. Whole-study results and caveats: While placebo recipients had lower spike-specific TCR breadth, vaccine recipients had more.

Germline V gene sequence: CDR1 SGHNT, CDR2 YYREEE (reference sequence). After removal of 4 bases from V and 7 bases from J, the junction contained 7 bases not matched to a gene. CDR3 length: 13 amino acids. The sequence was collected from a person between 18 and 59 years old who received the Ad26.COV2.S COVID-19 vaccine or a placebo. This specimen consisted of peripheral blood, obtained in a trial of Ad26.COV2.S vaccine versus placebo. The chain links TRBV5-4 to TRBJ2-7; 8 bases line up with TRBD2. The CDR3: CASSPRGGEEQYF. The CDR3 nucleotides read TGTGCCAGCAGCCCCCGGGGGGGGGAGGAGCAGTACTTC.